The clone carrying this T cell receptor beta chain was seen just once. Its matching antigen is unknown. This specimen belongs to a study of shared clonotypes between healthy human individuals. The CDR3 runs 16 residues. CDR1 is SNHLY and CDR2 is FYNNEI in the germline V gene. Trimming removed 6 bases from V and 4 bases from J; junction bases left unmatched: 8. Selected positively for CCR7 and CD45RO-negative, naive CD8 cells excluded terminally differentiated effector memory CD45RA+ cells. Some clones are missing from TCRdb's copy, which holds only in-frame ones; the method was immunoSEQ multiplex PCR. The table includes roughly 650,000 clones, approximately 96% detected once. Study findings and constraints: Few donors limited the genetic and exposure-history diversity represented.

The sample taken for sequencing was naive CD8+ T cells sorted from blood. V gene TRBV2 combines with J gene TRBJ2-7, with 14 nucleotides matching TRBD2. The sequence was obtained from a woman in her thirties in good health. DNA for the CDR3: TGTGCCAGCAGACACCCGGGACTAGCGGGAGCGTACGAGCAGTACTTC. As protein: CASRHPGLAGAYEQYF.